This TCR beta chain was retrieved from a study of cytomegalovirus exposure and HLA in healthy donors. This PCR relied on a set of 60 Vbeta primers and 13 Jbeta primers. TCRdb keeps only in-frame clones here, not all; method: immunoSEQ multiplex PCR. There are some 96,000 clones in the sample; about 74% occur only once, and roughly 7.1% lies in the top ten. This clone was observed a few times. Its specificity is unknown. CDR3 size: 14 residues. CDR1 is KGHSH and CDR2 is LQKENI in the germline V gene. V was clipped by 5 bases and J by 3 bases; unmatched bases: 4. Study observations and caveats: Accurate predictions that matched the HLA-A and HLA-B alleles of most subjects were reportedly made from TCR beta sequences. TCR beta V- and J-gene trimming, according to a later analysis, was linked to a missense DCLRE1C variant.

Sequencing input: PBMCs. The origin of this receptor is a female donor in good health and CMV-seronegative. The chain is built from TRBV18 and TRBJ2-7; 10 bases map to TRBD1. Here the CDR3 reads CASSTGTGDYEQYF. In nucleotides, the CDR3 is TGTGCCAGCTCAACGGGGACAGGGGACTACGAGCAGTACTTC.